This TCR beta chain was retrieved from a study of identifying expanded T cells in peripheral blood. Germline lookup yields CDR1 LNHNV and CDR2 YYDKDF (reference sequence). This CDR3 has 14 residues. Trimming left V 3 bases short and J 3 bases short, with 8 bases between. The assay was immunoSEQ multiplex PCR, and TCRdb's table has in-frame clones only and misses some. Of more than 45,000 clones listed, over 80% are singletons. Material: blood. This sequence originates from a person aged 18-70 years in good health. The V call is TRBV15, the J call TRBJ1-4; a possible D gene is TRBD1 (6 bases). CDR3: CATSREGANEKLFF. The CDR3 DNA is TGTGCCACCAGCAGGGAGGGGGCTAATGAAAAACTGTTTTTT.